This T cell receptor (beta chain) appears in the sequencing data of a study of blood T cell repertoires in COVID-19 (dated by TCRdb to about 2020). With respect to the entire study: Samples from collaborators originated in the United States, Italy and Spain and spanned both the acute and convalescent phases of COVID-19. The repertoires were released in a freely available public database meant as a resource for research on the immune response to SARS-CoV-2. Subjects who had been exposed to COVID-19, were actively infected with it, or had recovered from it provided the deeply sampled blood TCRbeta repertoires that made up the dataset. Where available, HLA class I and class II types were taken from metadata supplied by the sample provider and were not determined by assay-based typing. Samples were obtained from the ongoing ImmuneRACE study (first 160 participants) and from 1,000 to 1,500 subjects provided by 6 global collaborators. Nearly every sample came with metadata listing a de-identified subject ID, COVID-19 status, age in years and sex. The prospective study material was composed of cDNA or gDNA derived from T cells, B-cell-depleted T cells, or PBMCs. The paper as a whole reports these results and caveats: Clinical and demographic metadata were provided uncurated, with the amount varying by source and participant.

Enrolling through a virtual design, the prospective study's participants ranged in age from about 18 to 89 years and lived across 24 United States geographic areas. In the prospective study, participants were assigned to cohorts based on the clinical history participants reported in a screening survey and a study questionnaire. For ImmuneRACE Cohort 3, a participant was defined as recovered based on two consecutive negative NP/OP PCR tests, clearance by a healthcare professional, or resolution of symptoms. Mobile phlebotomists in the prospective study collected whole blood, serum and a nasopharyngeal or oropharyngeal swab from every participant. Prospective study participants could optionally give additional blood draws and questionnaires over an approximately two-month period. Prospective study blood samples were shipped either frozen or at room temperature before DNA extraction. In the case of this clone: It lacks a known antigen. No base-level quality is on record; no much larger clone is a single base apart.

TCRbeta CDR3 regions were amplified from genomic DNA using the immunoSEQ Assay, a bias-controlled multiplex PCR. As for the original processing: Nucleated cell counts per sample were estimated from amplification of reference gene primers within the assay. To quantify the absolute abundance of each unique TCRbeta CDR3 rearrangement, sequence reads were collapsed and filtered. For each sample, productive Simpson clonality was calculated as the square root of Simpson's diversity index over productive rearrangements. This immuneACCESS table, as held by TCRdb, lists in-frame sequences with V and J called but not all clones. Of the missing ones, under half trace to an unresolved V gene in checked studies; the others have no known cause. V and J calls and clone size are as listed in that table; D and trimming were resolved from the DNA. A total of more than 250,000 clones appear in this sample, 80% to 90% of them only once. Clones ranked in the top ten supply around 2.1% of the sample.

Relative to germline, V is missing 7 bases and J is missing 1 base, with 3 bases of the junction outside any gene match. In the germline V gene, CDR1 corresponds to SNHLY and CDR2 to FYNNEI. Measured from the cysteine to the phenylalanine, the CDR3 is 14 residues long. Only the CDR3 portion is preserved as DNA: 42 bases, with reading frame beginning at the first base. The receptor's source is a young man who had recovered from COVID-19. This chain is built from TRBV2 and TRBJ2-2, and TRBD1 aligns with 7 junction nucleotides. Material for sequencing was PBMCs or T cells enriched from blood (not recorded which). Here is the DNA: TGTGCCAGCAAGCGACAGGGGAACACCGGGGAGCTGTTTTTT. Its coded protein is CASKRQGNTGELFF. With the portions outside the CDR3 filled from the reference TRBV2 and TRBJ2-2 genes, the complete variable region becomes EPEVTQTPSHQVTQMGQEVILRCVPISNHLYFYWYRQILGQKVEFLVSFYNNEISEKSEIFDDQFSVERPDGSNFTLKIRSTKLEDSAMYFCASKRQGNTGELFFGEGSRLTVL.